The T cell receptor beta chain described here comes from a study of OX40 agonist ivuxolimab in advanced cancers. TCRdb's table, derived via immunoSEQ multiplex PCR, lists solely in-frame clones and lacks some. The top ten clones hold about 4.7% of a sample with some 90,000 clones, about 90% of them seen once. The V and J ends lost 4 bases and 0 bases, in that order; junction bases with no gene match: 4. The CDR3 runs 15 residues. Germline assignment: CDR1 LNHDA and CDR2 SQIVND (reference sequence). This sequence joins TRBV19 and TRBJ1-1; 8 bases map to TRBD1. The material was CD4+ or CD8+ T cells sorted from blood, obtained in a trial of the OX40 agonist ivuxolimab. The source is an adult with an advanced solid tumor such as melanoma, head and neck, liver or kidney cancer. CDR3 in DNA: TGTGCCAGTAGTAGATACAGGGGGTTGAACACTGAAGCTTTCTTT. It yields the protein CASSRYRGLNTEAFF.